The clone carrying this T cell receptor (beta chain) was picked up a small number of times. As for time point: pre-sensitization, week 0. The treatment was: therapeutic diphenylcyclopropenone sensitization with weekly scalp DPC. Each donor was an alopecia patient between 18 and 70 years of age who qualified for DPC. TCRdb passed the RACE reads through MiXCR, listing each CDR3 protein once. This table holds approximately 260,000 distinct CDR3 sequences, 7.5% to 9% found once. The data originate from a study of human T cells and chemical hapten exposure. The CDR3 covers 15 residues. The V and J ends lost 5 bases and 5 bases, in that order; junction bases with no gene match: 9. CDR1 is SGHRS and CDR2 is YFSETQ in the germline V gene.

The clonotype was recovered from a man in his late teens or twenties with alopecia areata. Some clones in this sample may be carry-over from other donors' samples. The chain combines TRBV5-1 with TRBJ2-2, with TRBD1 matching over 7 bases. Sequenced material: whole blood, taken in connection with sensitization to the hapten diphenylcyclopropenone (DPC). CDR3 sequence reads: CASSVLTGSTGELFF. The CDR3 nucleotides are TGCGCCAGCAGTGTCCTGACAGGGTCAACCGGGGAGCTGTTTTTT.